The 28 T cell receptor beta chains given below trace back to one sample, sequenced in a study of Ad26.COV2.S vaccination and SARS-CoV-2 variants. This sample's treatment: over 15 received Ad26.COV2.S at low or high dose, single or two shots; five or six received placebo; per-sample allocation not given. Specimen acquisition occurred on day 63 following the initial vaccine or placebo injection. Sequenced by immunoSEQ multiplex PCR; TCRdb stores in-frame clones only, minus some. This table has around 450,000 clones, 75% to 90% appearing once. The sample in question was peripheral blood, obtained in a trial of Ad26.COV2.S vaccine versus placebo. The origin of the receptors is a person between 18 and 60 years old who received the Ad26.COV2.S COVID-19 vaccine or a placebo.

The chain is built from TRBV2 and TRBJ2-1; possible D gene TRBD2, 6 bases. CDR3 size: 16 residues. Between the trimmed V and J ends, which lost 0 bases and 4 bases, there was a span of 13 bases. Germline values: CDR1 SNHLY, CDR2 FYNNEI. DNA for the CDR3: TGTGCCAGCAGTGAAGCGGGGAAACGGGGGTACAATGAGCAGTTCTTC. Translated: CASSEAGKRGYNEQFF.

The gene calls are TRBV4-3 and TRBJ2-6, with D perhaps TRBD1 (6 bases). Trimming took off 4 bases at V and 4 bases at J, with 11 bases between the two ends. CDR1 and CDR2 (germline): LGHNA, YSLEER. The CDR3 runs 15 residues. For the CDR3, the DNA is TGCGCCAGCAGCCGGAACAGGGTCGGGGCCAACGTCCTGACTTTC. It specifies CASSRNRVGANVLTF.

The J gene is TRBJ1-5, the V gene TRBV28; D call uncertain. Germline-derived CDR1 and CDR2 are MDHEN and SYDVKM. V gave up 5 bases and J gave up 4 bases, with 12 bases separating them. The CDR3 sequence is 14 residues long. The CDR3 is CASSPRAINQPQHF. Here the CDR3 DNA reads TGTGCCAGCAGTCCCCGGGCGATAAATCAGCCCCAGCATTTT.

The chain joins TRBV18 to TRBJ2-3, with D tentatively TRBD1 or TRBD2 (6 bases each). Germline V gives CDR1 KGHSH, CDR2 LQKENI. V was shortened by 3 bases and J by 2 bases, with 15 bases between the two germline ends. The CDR3 totals 16 residues. The CDR3 reads CASSPGGPTTTDTQYF. The CDR3, as DNA: TGTGCCAGCTCACCTGGGGGGCCTACTACCACAGATACGCAGTATTTT.

V gene TRBV12-3 or TRBV12-4 combines with J gene TRBJ2-4; D gene ambiguous. This CDR3 region has 13 residues. Trimming pared 7 bases from V and 0 bases from J, leaving 7 bases between. CDR3 nucleotide sequence: TGTGCCAGCACCAACTTAGCCAAAAACATTCAGTACTTC. It codes for CASTNLAKNIQYF.

The J gene is TRBJ2-5, the V gene TRBV10-2, with D perhaps given as TRBD1 or TRBD2 (5 bases each). The CDR3 runs 17 residues. Germline loops: CDR1 WSHSY, CDR2 SAAADI. Between the trimmed V and J ends, which lost 0 bases and 4 bases, there was a span of 18 bases. CDR3 bases: TGCGCCAGCAGTGAGTCGACTCCGGGGCCTGGGACAGAGACCCAGTACTTC. Encoded protein: CASSESTPGPGTETQYF.

The chain couples TRBV5-5 to TRBJ2-1; no clear D. The CDR3 covers 15 residues. The ends were cut back, 0 bases at V and 4 bases at J, with 11 bases in the middle. Germline V gene sequence: CDR1 SGHKS, CDR2 YYEKEE (reference sequence). In DNA, the CDR3 is TGTGCCAGCAGCTTGGCCCCAGGTTTTTACAATGAGCAGTTCTTC. This encodes CASSLAPGFYNEQFF. The full variable domain, with the rest looked up from reference TRBV5-5 and TRBJ2-1, is DAGVTQSPTHLIKTRGQQVTLRCSPISGHKSVSWYQQVLGQGPQFIFQYYEKEERGRGNFPDRFSARQFPNYSSELNVNALLLGDSALYLCASSLAPGFYNEQFFGPGTRLTVL.

V and J are TRBV10-3 and TRBJ2-5; 9 bases fit TRBD1. The CDR3 runs to 15 residues. Per germline, CDR1 ENHRY and CDR2 SYGVKD. Trimming removed 2 bases from V and 4 bases from J; junction bases left unmatched: 5. This CDR3 reads CAISEGDRVGETQYF. As DNA, the CDR3 is TGTGCCATCAGTGAGGGGGACAGGGTCGGAGAGACCCAGTACTTC.

The V and J genes are TRBV2 and TRBJ1-6; 9 nucleotides match TRBD1. V shed 2 bases, J shed 13 bases, and the junction held 12 bases outside the gene matches. Per the germline V gene, CDR1 is SNHLY and CDR2 is FYNNEI. This CDR3 comprises 16 residues. The CDR3 spells CASSEILGQGAFPLHF. CDR3 bases: TGTGCCAGCAGTGAAATCTTGGGACAGGGCGCATTCCCCCTCCACTTT.

The chain couples TRBV5-8 to TRBJ1-4, with 10 nucleotides matching TRBD1. Trimming took 6 bases from V and 1 from J; bases not matched to a gene: 6. This CDR3 region has 16 residues. From germline, CDR1 is SGHTS and CDR2 YDEGEE. Here the CDR3 reads CASTLDRGLTNEKLFF. The CDR3, as DNA: TGTGCCAGCACCCTGGACAGGGGGTTAACTAATGAAAAACTGTTTTTT.

This sequence joins TRBV28 and TRBJ1-1; perhaps TRBD1 as D (5 bases). The germline V gene encodes CDR1 MDHEN and CDR2 SYDVKM. The CDR3 is 14 residues long. V was pared by 3 bases and J by 3 bases, with 11 bases between. The CDR3 region is CASSLMGTYTEAFF. The CDR3 nucleotides are TGTGCCAGCAGTTTGATGGGGACCTACACTGAAGCTTTCTTT.

V is TRBV2 and J is TRBJ1-4; weak D call: TRBD1 (5 bases). V shed 1 base and J shed 7 bases, with 19 bases lying between them. Germline V lookup: CDR1 SNHLY, CDR2 FYNNEI. CDR3 length: 17 amino acids. In nucleotides, the CDR3 is TGTGCCAGCAGTGAAGTTTTAACCGGGGCGGTCAGTGAAAAACTGTTTTTT. As protein: CASSEVLTGAVSEKLFF.

J is TRBJ1-5 and V is TRBV19, with a weak D call TRBD1 (5 bases). The CDR3 sequence is 15 residues long. Germline CDR1 LNHDA, CDR2 SQIVND (reference sequence). The germline V and J ends were trimmed by 5 bases and 6 bases, with 17 bases remaining between them. CDR3 nucleotide sequence: TGTGCCAGTAGTCGCCACTTGAGGGGAGGTCAGCCCCAGCATTTT. Its translation is CASSRHLRGGQPQHF.

V and J are TRBV5-1 and TRBJ1-3; weak D call: TRBD1 (6 bases). Trimming pared 0 bases from V and 0 bases from J, leaving 13 bases between. Germline V gene data show CDR1 as SGHRS and CDR2 as YFSETQ. The CDR3 has 17 residues. CDR3 in amino acids: CASSLDGQRSSGNTIYF. In nucleotides, the CDR3 is TGCGCCAGCAGCTTGGACGGACAGCGAAGCTCTGGAAACACCATATATTTT.

The CDR3 DNA reads as TGTGCCAGCAGCTCCCGGACAGACCCATATGAAGCTTTCTTT. Translating it yields CASSSRTDPYEAFF. The genes are TRBV7-3 and TRBJ1-1, with D possibly matching TRBD1 (6 bases). Looked up from germline, CDR1 is SGHTA and CDR2 is FQGTGA. Trimming took 4 bases from V and 7 from J, leaving 16 bases between them. The CDR3 is 14 residues long. The full variable domain, its missing parts supplied by reference TRBV7-3 and TRBJ1-1, is GAGVSQTPSNKVTEKGKYVELRCDPISGHTALYWYRQSLGQGPEFLIYFQGTGAADDSGLPNDRFFAVRPEGSVSTLKIQRTERGDSAVYLCASSSRTDPYEAFFGQGTRLTVV.

The chain joins TRBV7-6 to TRBJ2-7, with 11 bases lining up with TRBD1. CDR1 and CDR2 from the germline V gene are SGHVS and FNYEAQ. Trimming took 3 bases from V and 3 from J; bases not matched to a gene: 1. This CDR3 has 14 residues. CDR3 in DNA: TGTGCCAGCAGCTTCGGGACAGGGGGCTACGAGCAGTACTTC. Its protein product is CASSFGTGGYEQYF.

This chain joins TRBV5-1 and TRBJ2-1; D not certain. The V and J ends lost 2 bases and 0 bases respectively, with 9 bases between them. CDR3 length equals 15 residues. Germline CDR1 reads SGHRS; CDR2 reads YFSETQ. The CDR3 sequence is CASSFGPGSYNEQFF. In DNA, the CDR3 is TGCGCCAGCAGCTTTGGGCCCGGCTCCTACAATGAGCAGTTCTTC.

The rearrangement uses TRBV18 and TRBJ1-6, with D tentatively TRBD1 (5 bases). V was cut by 3 bases and J by 10 bases, with 10 bases left in between. The germline gives CDR1 KGHSH, CDR2 LQKENI. There are 13 residues in the CDR3. In DNA, the CDR3 is TGTGCCAGCTCACCGGGGGGAAGATCACCCCTCCACTTT. This sequence encodes CASSPGGRSPLHF.

The chain combines TRBV19 with TRBJ1-6; D might be TRBD1 (6 bases). Trimming removed 3 bases from V and 6 bases from J, with 9 bases in between. This CDR3 is built from 14 residues. The germline gives CDR1 LNHDA, CDR2 SQIVND (reference sequence). Here the CDR3 DNA reads TGTGCCAGTAGTATCTCGGGGGCTAATTCACCCCTCCACTTT. Its protein is CASSISGANSPLHF.

The V and J genes are TRBV5-1 and TRBJ2-7; a possible D gene is TRBD2 (5 bases). The germline V gene encodes CDR1 SGHRS and CDR2 YFSETQ. V dropped 2 bases and J dropped 3 bases, with 15 bases sitting between them. The CDR3 runs 15 residues. As DNA, the CDR3 is TGCGCCAGCAGCTTTTGGAGCGCCGGGGTCTACGAGCAGTACTTC. Translation gives CASSFWSAGVYEQYF.

This chain joins TRBV19 and TRBJ2-5; 9 bases align to TRBD2. With 6 bases clipped from V and 2 bases from J, the junction kept 1 base outside the gene matches. The CDR3 runs to 13 residues. Germline V gene lookup returns CDR1 LNHDA and CDR2 SQIVND (reference sequence). The CDR3 coding sequence is TGTGCCAGTAGGAGCGGGGGGCAAGAGACCCAGTACTTC. The encoded protein is CASRSGGQETQYF.

The gene calls are TRBV7-9 and TRBJ1-1; perhaps TRBD1 as D (6 bases). Germline CDR1 is SEHNR and CDR2 is FQNEAQ (reference sequence). V was clipped by 3 bases and J by 0 bases, with 11 bases between them. The CDR3 sequence is 15 residues long. CDR3 sequence (DNA): TGTGCCAGCAGCTTGGGTTACAGGGTGAACACTGAAGCTTTCTTT. This translates into CASSLGYRVNTEAFF. Full variable domain (missing parts from reference TRBV7-9 and TRBJ1-1): DTGVSQNPRHKITKRGQNVTFRCDPISEHNRLYWYRQTLGQGPEFLTYFQNEAQLEKSRLLSDRFSAERPKGSFSTLEIQRTEQGDSAMYLCASSLGYRVNTEAFFGQGTRLTVV.

This clone was seen only once. The chain links TRBV9 to TRBJ1-3; D unresolved. The CDR3 loop spans 12 amino acids. Germline CDR1 and CDR2: SGDLS and YYNGEE. Trimming left V 3 bases short and J 3 bases short, with 4 bases between. This CDR3 is CASSALGNTIYF. The CDR3 DNA reads as TGTGCCAGCAGCGCCCTTGGAAACACCATATATTTT.

The rearrangement links TRBV24-1 to TRBJ2-3; 11 nucleotides line up with TRBD1. The germline CDR1 and CDR2 sequences are KGHDR and SFDVKD. V trimming: 9 bases; J trimming: 4 bases; junction bases outside the gene matches: 2. CDR3 length: 13 amino acids. In DNA, the CDR3 is TGTGCCACCTCGGGACAGGGGGCAGATACGCAGTATTTT. This gives the protein CATSGQGADTQYF.

The chain has TRBV11-2 and TRBJ1-2; unclear D gene. This CDR3 region has 14 residues. Germline assignment: CDR1 SGHAT and CDR2 FQNNGV. The ends were cut back, 2 bases at V and 0 bases at J, with 7 bases in the middle. The CDR3 nucleotides are TGTGCCAGCAGCTTACGATTAACTAACTATGGCTACACCTTC. It is translated as CASSLRLTNYGYTF.

The chain combines TRBV1 with TRBJ2-7; the D segment call TRBD1 is taken from the table without a DNA check. TRBV1 is deemed a pseudogene. This CDR3 region has 17 residues. The CDR3: CTSSQDRGRQGAYEQYV. CDR3 DNA sequence: TGCACCAGCAGCCAAGATCGTGGGCGACAGGGGGCCTACGAGCAGTACGTC.

This chain connects TRBV27 to TRBJ2-2; maybe TRBD1 (5 bases). Germline CDR1 and CDR2: MNHEY and SMNVEV (reference sequence). The germline V and J ends were trimmed by 6 bases and 4 bases, with 18 bases remaining between them. The CDR3 is 16 amino acids. The chain's CDR3 is CASRRGLRTITGELFF. CDR3 sequence (DNA): TGTGCCAGCAGAAGGGGTCTAAGAACGATCACCGGGGAGCTGTTTTTT.

The table lists this clone with a count of one. The V call is TRBV30, the J call TRBJ2-4, with D hard to call. V lost 2 bases to trimming and J lost 7 bases, with 9 bases between them. Germline V gene sequence: CDR1 GTSNPN, CDR2 SVGIG (reference sequence). The CDR3 is made up of 12 amino acids. CDR3 nucleotides: TGTGCCTGGAGTTCCGAGCCTAACATTCAGTACTTC. It encodes CAWSSEPNIQYF.